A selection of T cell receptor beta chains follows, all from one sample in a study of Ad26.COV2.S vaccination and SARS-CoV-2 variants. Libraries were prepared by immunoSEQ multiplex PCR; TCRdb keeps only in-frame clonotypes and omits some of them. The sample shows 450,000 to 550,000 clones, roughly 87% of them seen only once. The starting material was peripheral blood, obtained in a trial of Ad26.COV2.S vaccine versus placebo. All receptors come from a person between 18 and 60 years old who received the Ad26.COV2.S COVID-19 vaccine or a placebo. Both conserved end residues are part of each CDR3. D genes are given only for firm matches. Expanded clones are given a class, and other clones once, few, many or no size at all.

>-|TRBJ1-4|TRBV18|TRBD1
CASSEDREKLFF
TGTGCCAGCTCGGAGGACAGGGAAAAACTGTTTTTT
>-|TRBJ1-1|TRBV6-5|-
CASVGYENTEAFF
TGTGCCAGCGTCGGTTACGAAAACACTGAAGCTTTCTTT
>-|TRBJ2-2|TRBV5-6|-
CASSPVRGELFF
TGTGCCAGCAGCCCAGTCCGGGGGGAGCTGTTTTTT
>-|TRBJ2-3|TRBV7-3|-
CASSPTSTDTQYF
TGTGCCAGCAGCCCGACTAGCACAGATACGCAGTATTTT
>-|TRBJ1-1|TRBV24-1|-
CATSEPGRTEAFF
TGTGCCACCAGTGAACCGGGACGGACTGAAGCTTTCTTT
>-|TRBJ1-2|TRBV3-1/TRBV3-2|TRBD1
CASSQRTGPGYTF
TGTGCCAGCAGCCAAAGGACAGGGCCCGGCTACACCTTC
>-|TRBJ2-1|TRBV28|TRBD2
CASSGTIPYNEQFF
TGTGCCAGCAGCGGGACTATACCCTACAATGAGCAGTTCTTC
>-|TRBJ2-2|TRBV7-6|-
CASSYQAGANTGELFF
TGTGCCAGCAGCTACCAAGCGGGTGCTAACACCGGGGAGCTGTTTTTT
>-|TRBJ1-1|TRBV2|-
CASTPPLEAFF
TGTGCCAGCACCCCACCCCTTGAAGCTTTCTTT
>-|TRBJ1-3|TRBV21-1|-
CASSKRRSSSGNTIYF
TGTGCCAGCAGCAAACGAAGGAGCAGCTCTGGAAACACCATATATTTT
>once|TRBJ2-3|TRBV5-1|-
CASSSGVPADTQYF
TGCGCCAGCAGCTCGGGAGTCCCGGCAGATACGCAGTATTTT
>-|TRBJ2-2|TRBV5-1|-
CASSLTEYTGELFF
TGCGCCAGCAGCTTAACAGAGTACACCGGGGAGCTGTTTTTT
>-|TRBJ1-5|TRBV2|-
CASSWAGQPQHF
TGTGCCAGCAGCTGGGCCGGTCAGCCCCAGCATTTT
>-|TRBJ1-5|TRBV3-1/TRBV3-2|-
CASSQDSSFYQPQHF
TGTGCCAGCAGCCAAGATTCGTCCTTTTATCAGCCCCAGCATTTT
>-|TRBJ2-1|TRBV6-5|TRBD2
CASRSGGRNYNEQFF
TGTGCCAGCAGGAGCGGGGGCCGTAACTACAATGAGCAGTTCTTC
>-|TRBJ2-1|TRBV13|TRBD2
CASSLGSGRFEQFF
TGTGCCAGCAGCTTAGGAAGCGGGAGATTTGAGCAGTTCTTC
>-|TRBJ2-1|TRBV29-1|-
CSGTWRGVEQFF
TGCAGCGGGACTTGGAGGGGGGTTGAGCAGTTCTTC
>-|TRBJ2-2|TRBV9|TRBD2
CASSGSGGARTGELFF
TGTGCCAGCAGCGGTAGCGGGGGGGCGAGGACCGGGGAGCTGTTTTTT
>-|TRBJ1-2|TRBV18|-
CASSPPGAVLAGYTF
TGTGCCAGCTCACCTCCGGGGGCGGTATTAGCTGGCTACACCTTC
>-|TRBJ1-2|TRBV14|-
CASSQVQGHGGYTF
TGTGCCAGCAGCCAAGTCCAGGGGCACGGCGGCTACACCTTC
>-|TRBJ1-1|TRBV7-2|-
CASSLALRGTGTEAFF
TGTGCCAGCAGCTTAGCGCTGAGGGGCACGGGCACTGAAGCTTTCTTT
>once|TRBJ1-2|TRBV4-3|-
CASSQDVDRYGYTF
TGCGCCAGCAGCCAAGATGTGGACAGATATGGCTACACCTTC
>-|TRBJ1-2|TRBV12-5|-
CATTLGDFSPFF
TGTGCTACCACACTGGGGGACTTCTCTCCATTCTTC
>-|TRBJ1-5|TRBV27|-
CASSPRHTYSNQPQHF
TGTGCCAGCAGTCCGCGACATACCTATAGCAATCAGCCCCAGCATTTT
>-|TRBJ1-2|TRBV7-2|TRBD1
CASSLTPRGPYGYTF
TGTGCCAGCAGCTTAACGCCCAGGGGGCCCTATGGCTACACCTTC
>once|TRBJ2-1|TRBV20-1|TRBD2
CSASRGLAGGVGFF
TGCAGTGCTAGTAGGGGACTAGCGGGGGGTGTCGGGTTCTTC
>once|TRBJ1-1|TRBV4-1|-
CASSQVGLLNTEAFF
TGCGCCAGCAGCCAAGTGGGCCTTTTGAACACTGAAGCTTTCTTT
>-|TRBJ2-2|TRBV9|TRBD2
CASSVGLAGLSNTGELFF
TGTGCCAGCAGTGTGGGGCTAGCGGGCCTTTCGAACACCGGGGAGCTGTTTTTT
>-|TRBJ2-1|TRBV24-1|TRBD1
CATSDSSTGVFGNEQFF
TGTGCCACCAGTGATTCCTCGACAGGGGTTTTTGGCAATGAGCAGTTCTTC
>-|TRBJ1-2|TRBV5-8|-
CASSLDRVFGYTF
TGTGCCAGCAGCTTGGACAGGGTGTTCGGCTACACCTTC
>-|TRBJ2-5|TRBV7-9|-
CASSLPVGETQYF
TGTGCCAGCAGCTTACCCGTCGGCGAGACCCAGTACTTC
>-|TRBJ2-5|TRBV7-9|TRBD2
CASSFGSGRTGETQYF
TGTGCCAGCAGCTTTGGTAGCGGGAGAACGGGAGAGACCCAGTACTTC
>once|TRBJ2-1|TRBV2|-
CASSLDWGPYNEQFF
TGTGCCAGCAGTTTAGACTGGGGCCCCTACAATGAGCAGTTCTTC
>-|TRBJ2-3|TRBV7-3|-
CASSSGRSTDTQYF
TGTGCCAGCAGCTCTGGACGGAGCACAGATACGCAGTATTTT
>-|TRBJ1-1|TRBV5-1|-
CASSRPTEAFF
TGCGCCAGCAGCCGCCCCACTGAAGCTTTCTTT
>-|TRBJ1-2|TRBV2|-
CASNIGVYGYTF
TGTGCCAGCAACATAGGCGTGTATGGCTACACCTTC